Listed here are 18 T cell receptor beta chains from one sample, sequenced in a study of T cell responses to AZD1222 COVID-19 vaccine. Here immunoSEQ multiplex PCR was the method, and the copy in TCRdb shows in-frame clones only, minus some. The data hold around 83,000 clones, with approximately 90% observed a single time. The material sequenced was peripheral blood, taken on day 0 of AZD1222 vaccination. Receptors originate from an adult in good health.

This clone has a single count. The V call is TRBV6-2 or TRBV6-3, the J call TRBJ2-3; D ambiguous. The germline CDR1 and CDR2 sequences are MNHEY and SVGEGT. The germline V and J ends were trimmed by 4 bases and 10 bases, with 15 bases remaining between them. The CDR3 extends over 13 amino acids. In DNA form, the CDR3 reads TGTGCCAGCAGTTCACGTAACAGCCACGCGCAGTATTTT. Its protein is CASSSRNSHAQYF.

V is TRBV5-5 and J is TRBJ2-2; D is unresolved. The CDR3 runs to 14 residues. The V and J ends lost 0 bases and 8 bases respectively, with 11 bases between them. From germline, CDR1 is SGHKS and CDR2 YYEKEE (reference sequence). In DNA form, the CDR3 reads TGTGCCAGCAGCTTGGGACCTTTCTCGGGGGAGCTGTTTTTT. This encodes CASSLGPFSGELFF.

The chain employs TRBV11-2 and TRBJ2-5; the D is unclear. Germline V gives CDR1 SGHAT, CDR2 FQNNGV. The length of the CDR3 is 14 residues. V lost 1 base to trimming and J lost 2 bases, with 8 bases between them. Here the CDR3 reads CASSLGGTQETQYF. Here the CDR3 DNA reads TGTGCCAGCAGCTTAGGGGGTACTCAAGAGACCCAGTACTTC.

The chain is built from TRBV4-2 and TRBJ2-7, with TRBD1 identical over 9 bases. The germline CDR1 and CDR2 sequences are LGHNA and YNFKEQ. Unmatched junction bases numbered 2, after V lost 0 bases and J lost 2 bases. The CDR3 extends over 15 amino acids. CDR3 in DNA: TGTGCCAGCAGCCAAGAGGGACAGGGACCCTACGAGCAGTACTTC. Protein sequence: CASSQEGQGPYEQYF.

The chain has TRBV7-3 and TRBJ1-2; weak D call: TRBD1 (6 bases). Germline CDR1 is SGHTA and CDR2 is FQGTGA. The V gene lost 5 bases and the J gene lost 14 bases, with 21 bases spanning the gap. This CDR3 spans 13 amino acids. CDR3 in amino acids: CASSPRHVKGVTF. The DNA for the CDR3 is TGTGCCAGCAGCCCCCGACACGTTAAGGGGGTTACCTTC.

This chain connects TRBV28 to TRBJ2-7; D remains ambiguous. V lost 6 bases, J lost 3 bases, and 12 bases lay in between. From germline, CDR1 is MDHEN and CDR2 SYDVKM. The CDR3 totals 13 residues. The CDR3 bases are TGTGCCAGCAGCCTACTACAGAACTACGAGCAGTACTTC. This codes for CASSLLQNYEQYF.

This clone has only one observation. The V and J genes are TRBV7-3 and TRBJ2-1; the D gene is possibly TRBD2 (6 bases). This CDR3 is built from 11 residues. With 4 bases removed from V and 10 bases from J, the gap between germline ends came to 8 bases. Germline assignment: CDR1 SGHTA and CDR2 FQGTGA. The chain's CDR3 is CASSSGREQFF. CDR3 nucleotide sequence: TGTGCCAGCAGCTCGGGGAGGGAGCAGTTCTTC.

The chain is built from TRBV6-5 and TRBJ1-6; D gene uncertain. V lost 6 bases, J lost 7 bases, and 16 bases lay in between. Germline V gene lookup returns CDR1 MNHEY and CDR2 SVGAGI. The CDR3 contains 15 residues. DNA of the CDR3: TGTGCCAGCAGGCCCGACAAGGAAAGGAATTCACCCCTCCACTTT. Amino acid sequence: CASRPDKERNSPLHF.

V usage is TRBV6-5 and J usage is TRBJ1-1; D is uncertain. Per germline, CDR1 MNHEY and CDR2 SVGAGI. The length of the CDR3 is 15 residues. V was clipped by 0 bases and J by 0 bases, with 8 bases between them. CDR3 bases: TGTGCCAGCAGTTACTCGGCACCCTTGAACACTGAAGCTTTCTTT. Amino acids: CASSYSAPLNTEAFF.

The chain has TRBV15 and TRBJ1-4, with unresolved D. CDR3 length: 14 amino acids. V dropped 6 bases and J dropped 14 bases, with 22 bases sitting between them. Germline V gene sequence: CDR1 LNHNV, CDR2 YYDKDF (reference sequence). CDR3 DNA: TGTGCCACCAGAGAGGGCGGTCAGGCCCTTAAGCTGTTTTTT. Its translation: CATREGGQALKLFF.

The chain combines TRBV29-1 with TRBJ2-7; the match to TRBD2 covers 10 bases. The V segment lost 6 bases and the J segment 1 base; nucleotides outside the gene matches: 3. The germline CDR1 and CDR2 sequences are SQVTM and ANQGSEA. CDR3 length: 13 residues. The CDR3, as DNA: TGCAGCGTCAGGACTAGCGGATCCTACGAGCAGTACTTC. As protein: CSVRTSGSYEQYF.

The rearrangement links TRBV5-1 to TRBJ2-2, with D possibly matching TRBD2 (6 bases). The CDR3 consists of 16 residues. The V gene's germline CDR1 is SGHRS and CDR2 YFSETQ. V gave up 4 bases and J gave up 5 bases, with 18 bases separating them. The CDR3 sequence is CASSLQLASLTGELFF. DNA for the CDR3: TGCGCCAGCAGCCTCCAACTAGCTTCCTTGACCGGGGAGCTGTTTTTT.

The V gene is TRBV10-3, the J gene TRBJ1-5; maybe TRBD1 (5 bases). Germline V lookup: CDR1 ENHRY, CDR2 SYGVKD. This CDR3 is built from 13 residues. The germline V and J ends were trimmed by 0 bases and 15 bases, with 15 bases remaining between them. The CDR3 bases are TGTGCCATCAGTGAGTCGAGTTGGGGGGGTAGGCATTTT. Its protein product is CAISESSWGGRHF.

The chain couples TRBV7-9 to TRBJ2-5; 8 nucleotides align to TRBD2. There are 14 residues in the CDR3. After removal of 4 bases from V and 3 bases from J, the junction contained 4 bases not matched to a gene. CDR1 and CDR2 from the germline V gene are SEHNR and FQNEAQ (reference sequence). The CDR3 is CASSSSGRKETQYF. Here the CDR3 DNA reads TGTGCCAGCAGCTCTAGCGGGCGAAAAGAGACCCAGTACTTC. Looking up the rest from reference TRBV7-9 and TRBJ2-5 gives the full variable domain: DTGVSQNPRHKITKRGQNVTFRCDPISEHNRLYWYRQTLGQGPEFLTYFQNEAQLEKSRLLSDRFSAERPKGSFSTLEIQRTEQGDSAMYLCASSSSGRKETQYFGPGTRLLVL.

The chain is built from TRBV14 and TRBJ2-5; D uncertain. Trimming removed 2 bases from V and 1 base from J, with 11 bases in between. The CDR3 totals 15 residues. CDR1 is SGHDN and CDR2 is FVKESK in the germline V gene. The CDR3 reads CASSQYAVFQETQYF. CDR3 in DNA: TGTGCCAGCAGCCAATACGCCGTTTTCCAAGAGACCCAGTACTTC.

The V and J genes are TRBV6-5 and TRBJ1-4, with TRBD1 identical over 7 bases. Germline values: CDR1 MNHEY, CDR2 SVGAGI. The CDR3 loop spans 14 amino acids. Losses at the gene ends were 5 bases for V and 1 base for J; bases not matched to a gene: 1. The CDR3 loop is CASSRQGTNEKLFF. In DNA, the CDR3 is TGTGCCAGCAGTAGACAGGGAACTAATGAAAAACTGTTTTTT.

This clone was seen more than once but under ten times. The CDR3, as DNA: TGCGCCAGCTCGAAGGGCCCTGACGAGCAGTACTTC. Protein sequence: CASSKGPDEQYF. This chain joins TRBV10-1 and TRBJ2-7; D not resolved. Germline V CDR1 and CDR2: WNHNN, SYGVQD (reference sequence). Trimming left V 8 bases short and J 5 bases short, with 13 bases between. The CDR3 totals 12 residues.

The chain recombines TRBV29-1 with TRBJ1-5; 8 bases map to TRBD1. This CDR3 contains 15 residues. Looked up from germline, CDR1 is SQVTM and CDR2 is ANQGSEA. J was trimmed by 1 base and V by 2 bases; bases with no gene match: 4. The CDR3 DNA follows: TGCAGCGTTGAACAGGGGGCTGCAAGCAATCAGCCCCAGCATTTT. It specifies CSVEQGAASNQPQHF.